This TCR beta chain was retrieved from a study of blood T cell repertoires in COVID-19 (dated by TCRdb to 2018 to 2021). For context, the study as a whole: Collaborator samples came from the United States, Italy and Spain and covered acute and convalescent phases of COVID-19. The prospective study material was composed of cDNA or gDNA derived from T cells, B-cell-depleted T cells, or PBMCs. Subjects who had been exposed to COVID-19, were actively infected with it, or had recovered from it provided the deeply sampled blood TCRbeta repertoires that made up the dataset. The repertoires were released in a freely available public database meant as a resource for research on the immune response to SARS-CoV-2. The samples were drawn from two sources: the first 160 participants of the ongoing ImmuneRACE study, and 950 to 1,500 subjects contributed by 6 global collaborators. The sample metadata nearly always contained a de-identified subject ID, COVID-19 status, age in years and sex. Where HLA class I and class II types were available, the types were taken from metadata supplied by the sample provider, not from assay-based typing. Overall results and qualifications from the work: Clinical and demographic metadata were provided uncurated, with the amount varying by source and participant.

TCRbeta CDR3 regions were amplified from genomic DNA using the immunoSEQ Assay, a bias-controlled multiplex PCR. In the original analysis: The number of nucleated cells in each sample was estimated from the amplification of reference gene primers within the assay. Sequence reads were collapsed and filtered to measure the absolute abundance of every unique TCRbeta CDR3 rearrangement. For each sample, productive Simpson clonality was calculated by taking the square root of Simpson's diversity index across productive rearrangements. The source is immuneACCESS, and TCRdb retained only in-frame sequences with V and J called. Part of the clones is not carried over; for the studies checked, unresolved V genes explain less than half of this, and the remainder is unexplained. D and trimming were read from the DNA, whereas the V and J calls and clone size are those reported in that table. The sample profile shows around 150,000 clones; under 85% of them were found once. The ten largest clones represent approximately 2.8% of the sample.

With respect to this clone: Its antigen is currently not known. No clone much larger than this one lies a single base away; base qualities are absent.

Collaborating institutions collected whole blood in K2EDTA tubes following their own protocols. For TCRbeta analysis, collaborator samples were shipped as frozen whole blood, as isolated PBMCs, or as DNA extracted from either sample type. The sample taken for sequencing was peripheral blood. The receptor was derived from a man in his 70s with acute or convalescent COVID-19.

In nucleotide form, the sequence is TGTGCCAGCAGTGCTGGCGGGAGGGCGTGGGATGAGCAGTTCTTC. Translated, it reads CASSAGGRAWDEQFF. Recombination linked TRBV2 to TRBJ2-1, and 9 junctional nucleotides match TRBD2. Measured from the cysteine to the phenylalanine, the CDR3 is 15 residues long. The retained sequence is limited to the CDR3, 45 bases, with the frame set at the first base. Ends trimmed: V by 4 bases, J by 8 bases; bases unmatched to a gene: 9. The CDR1 and CDR2 encoded by the germline V gene are SNHLY and FYNNEI.